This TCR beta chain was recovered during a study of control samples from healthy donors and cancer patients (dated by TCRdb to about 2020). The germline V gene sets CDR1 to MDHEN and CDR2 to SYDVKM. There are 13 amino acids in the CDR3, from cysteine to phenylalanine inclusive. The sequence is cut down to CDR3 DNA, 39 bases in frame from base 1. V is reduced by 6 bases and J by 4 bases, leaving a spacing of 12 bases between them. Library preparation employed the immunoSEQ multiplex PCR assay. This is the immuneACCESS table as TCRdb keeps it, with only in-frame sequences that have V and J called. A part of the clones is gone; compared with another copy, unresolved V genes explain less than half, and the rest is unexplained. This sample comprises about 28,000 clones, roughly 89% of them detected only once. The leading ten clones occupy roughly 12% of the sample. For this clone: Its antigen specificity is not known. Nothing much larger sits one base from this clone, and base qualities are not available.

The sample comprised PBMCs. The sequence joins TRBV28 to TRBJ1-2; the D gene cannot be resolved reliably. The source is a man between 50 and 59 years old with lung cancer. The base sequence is TGTGCCAGCAGGCCTATGACCTTCTATGGCTACACCTTC. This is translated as CASRPMTFYGYTF.